The rows below give T cell receptor beta chains drawn from one sample of a study of T cell repertoires in cytomegalovirus infection. MiXCR, run by TCRdb on the reads, gives a single entry per CDR3 protein. The sample consists of fewer than 700,000 distinct CDR3 sequences, around 24% of them appearing once. The specimen was CD8+ T cells from PBMCs. The source of these receptors is a human donor in good health (CMV status not recorded). Some clones in this sample may be carry-over from other donors' samples. The CDR3 runs from the conserved cysteine through the conserved F or W. The D gene is left open where the match is weak. Size is omitted from some rows. Given values are once, few, many or a class for expanded clones.

>13|TRBV6-2/TRBV6-3|TRBJ2-7|.|.
TGTGCTAGCACCTGGACGGTTTCCTACGAGCAGTACTTC
CASTWTVSYEQYF
>12|TRBV7-9|TRBJ1-1|.|many
TGTGCCAGCAGCTTCTGGGCGACTGAAGCTTTCTTT
CASSFWATEAFF
>16|TRBV5-5|TRBJ2-6|TRBD1|few
TGTGCCAGCAGCTTGACAGGGGGCCTCTGGGCCAACGTCCTGACTTTC
CASSLTGGLWANVLTF
>12|TRBV28|TRBJ2-3|.|few
TGTGCCACCGCCCGGTTCGCAGATACGCAGTATTTT
CATARFADTQYF
>12|TRBV2|TRBJ1-3|.|many
TGTGCCAGCAGTCGCGACGGAAACACCATATATTTT
CASSRDGNTIYF
>14|TRBV7-2|TRBJ2-1|.|many
TGTGCCAGCAGTCCTTGGGGTCTCTACAATGAGCAGTTCTTC
CASSPWGLYNEQFF
>11|TRBV6-2/TRBV6-3|TRBJ2-1|.|many
TGTGCCAGTAATTCCTACAATGAGCAGTTCTTC
CASNSYNEQFF
>17|TRBV6-2/TRBV6-3|TRBJ2-2|TRBD2|.
TGTGCCAGCAGCTATAATAGCGGGGACGGCAGGGACGGGGAGCTGTTTTTT
CASSYNSGDGRDGELFF
>13|TRBV7-8|TRBJ1-5|.|many
TGTGCCAGCAGCTCCCACAGCGATCAGCCCCAGCATTTT
CASSSHSDQPQHF
>15|TRBV10-3|TRBJ2-3|TRBD2|.
TGTGCCATCAAAGTTGCTAGCGGGGACACAGATACGCAGTATTTT
CAIKVASGDTDTQYF
>15|TRBV6-6|TRBJ2-1|.|many
TGTGCCAGCAGTTACGAGAGGGGTGCCTACAATGAGCAGTTCTTC
CASSYERGAYNEQFF
>15|TRBV28|TRBJ1-5|.|many
TGTGCCAGCAGTTTATATGGTTATAGCAATCAGCCCCAGCATTTT
CASSLYGYSNQPQHF
>15|TRBV20-1|TRBJ2-4|TRBD2|.
TGCAGTGCCAGAAGACCGGGGGGGGCCAAAAACATTCAGTACTTC
CSARRPGGAKNIQYF
>12|TRBV7-4|TRBJ1-1|.|many
TGTGCCGGATGGGCGGTCCGAGGGGAAGCTTTCTTT
CAGWAVRGEAFF
>12|TRBV6-5|TRBJ1-2|TRBD1|many
TGTGCCAGCAGTGCCGGGACAGGGGGTTACACCTTC
CASSAGTGGYTF
>11|TRBV29-1|TRBJ2-3|.|.
TGCAGCGCCACAGGGCCAGATACGCAGTATTTT
CSATGPDTQYF
>14|TRBV7-9|TRBJ1-5|TRBD1|many
TGTGCCAGCAGCTCACAGGGGGGGTCTCAGCCCCAGCATTTT
CASSSQGGSQPQHF
>19|TRBV7-8|TRBJ2-1|TRBD1|many
TGTGCCAGCAGCTTAGAGGGTCTGGACAGGGCGCTCCCCTCCAATGAGCAGTTCTTC
CASSLEGLDRALPSNEQFF
>14|TRBV29-1|TRBJ1-2|.|once
TGCAGCGTTGAAAGGGCCGGGGAACCCTATGGCTACACCTTC
CSVERAGEPYGYTF
>18|TRBV14|TRBJ1-2|TRBD1|.
TGTGCCAGCAGCCAAGATTCGGTGTGGGGACAGGTTAACTATGGCTACACCTTC
CASSQDSVWGQVNYGYTF
>17|TRBV20-1|TRBJ2-5|.|.
TGCAGTGCTAGAGATTTAGGTCCAGCCACCTACCAAGAGACCCAGTACTTC
CSARDLGPATYQETQYF
>14|TRBV28|TRBJ2-2|.|.
TGTGCCAGCAGTTTAGATCTAGATACCGGGGAGCTGTTTTTT
CASSLDLDTGELFF
>15|TRBV7-6|TRBJ2-7|.|few
TGTGCCAGCAGCTTAAGGGCTACCTATATGGGCGAGCAGTACTTC
CASSLRATYMGEQYF
>13|TRBV7-9|TRBJ1-4|.|.
TGTGCCAGCACCTCGGTGCGTAATGAAAAACTGTTTTTT
CASTSVRNEKLFF
>14|TRBV25-1|TRBJ2-5|.|.
TGTGCCAGCAGTGACGTGCTTCCGACGGAGACCCAGTACTTC
CASSDVLPTETQYF